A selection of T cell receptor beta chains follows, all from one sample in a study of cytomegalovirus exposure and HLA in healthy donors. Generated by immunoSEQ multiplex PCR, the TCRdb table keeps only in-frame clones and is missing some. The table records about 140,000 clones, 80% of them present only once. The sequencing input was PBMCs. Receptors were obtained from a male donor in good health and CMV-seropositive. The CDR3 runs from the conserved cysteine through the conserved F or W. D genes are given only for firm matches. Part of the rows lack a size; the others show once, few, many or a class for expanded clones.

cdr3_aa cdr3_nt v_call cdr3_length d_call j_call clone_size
CASSLLAGGENNEQFF TGTGCCAGCTCACTTCTAGCGGGAGGCGAAAACAATGAGCAGTTCTTC TRBV18 16 TRBD2 TRBJ2-1 .
CASSLGQQETQYF TGTGCCAGCAGCTTAGGTCAGCAAGAGACCCAGTACTTC TRBV7-6 13 . TRBJ2-5 .
CASSSYRGTTEAFF TGTGCCAGCAGCTCCTACAGGGGGACCACTGAAGCTTTCTTT TRBV11-2 14 TRBD1 TRBJ1-1 .
CASSFSGTYQFF TGTGCCAGCAGCTTCAGTGGGACATACCAGTTCTTC TRBV5-8 12 . TRBJ2-1 .
CASSPVIRDSSNYGYTF TGTGCCAGCTCACCCGTCATCCGGGACAGTTCTAACTATGGCTACACCTTC TRBV18 17 TRBD1 TRBJ1-2 .
CASSLIIEETQYF TGTGCCAGCAGCTTAATTATAGAAGAGACCCAGTACTTC TRBV5-4 13 . TRBJ2-5 .
CASSPIRTSGGNTGELFF TGTGCCAGCAGCCCCATACGGACTAGCGGGGGCAACACCGGGGAGCTGTTTTTT TRBV11-2 18 TRBD2 TRBJ2-2 .
CASSLAGHSYEQYF TGTGCCAGCAGCTTAGCGGGACACTCCTACGAGCAGTACTTC TRBV7-2 14 . TRBJ2-7 .
CASSLVAGASTDTQYF TGCGCCAGCAGCTTGGTGGCGGGGGCTAGCACAGATACGCAGTATTTT TRBV5-1 16 . TRBJ2-3 .
CASSSTGNYEQYF TGCGCCAGCAGCTCCACAGGGAACTACGAGCAGTACTTC TRBV5-1 13 . TRBJ2-7 .
CASSLVRGRGEKLFF TGTGCCAGCAGCTTAGTACGGGGTAGAGGTGAAAAACTGTTTTTT TRBV7-9 15 . TRBJ1-4 .
CASSVRGPLFSQYF TGTGCCAGCAGCGTTAGAGGTCCGTTGTTTTCGCAGTACTTC TRBV9 14 . TRBJ2-5 .
CASSFDSNQPQHF TGTGCCAGCAGCTTCGACAGTAATCAGCCCCAGCATTTT TRBV7-9 13 . TRBJ1-5 .
CASSRGQGGVGTGELFF TGTGCCAGCAGCCGGGGACAGGGCGGAGTAGGGACCGGGGAGCTGTTTTTT TRBV11-2 17 TRBD1 TRBJ2-2 .
CAISEEASPLHF TGTGCCATCAGTGAGGAGGCTTCACCCCTCCACTTT TRBV10-3 12 . TRBJ1-6 .
CSSSLSPLRRVYNEQFF TGTTCCAGCAGCTTATCCCCCCTCCGGCGGGTCTACAATGAGCAGTTCTTC TRBV7-9 17 . TRBJ2-1 .
CAVLRGTPQGYTF TGTGCCGTCCTCAGGGGAACTCCACAGGGCTACACCTTC TRBV19 13 . TRBJ1-2 .
CASSLSGGNGYTF TGTGCCAGCAGCTTATCAGGGGGCAATGGCTACACCTTC TRBV11-2 13 TRBD1 TRBJ1-2 .
CASSPGTGRQETQYF TGCGCCAGCAGCCCTGGGACAGGGAGGCAAGAGACCCAGTACTTC TRBV5-1 15 TRBD1 TRBJ2-5 few
CSSRRVRTGPYNEQFF TGTTCCAGCAGGAGAGTGAGGACAGGCCCATACAATGAGCAGTTCTTC TRBV7-9 16 TRBD1 TRBJ2-1 few
CASRQDSSNQPQHF TGTGCCAGCAGGCAGGACAGCAGCAATCAGCCCCAGCATTTT TRBV6-6 14 . TRBJ1-5 .
CASTLSGNYGYTF TGTGCCAGTACTCTCTCGGGGAACTATGGCTACACCTTC TRBV19 13 . TRBJ1-2 .
CASSFGQGASSEQFF TGTGCCAGCAGCTTCGGACAGGGGGCATCAAGTGAGCAGTTCTTC TRBV5-8 15 TRBD1 TRBJ2-1 .
CASSLYGNQPQHF TGTGCCAGCAGCTTATACGGTAATCAGCCCCAGCATTTT TRBV7-9 13 . TRBJ1-5 .
CSVARGSNPTGELFF TGCAGCGTTGCTCGCGGGAGTAATCCCACCGGGGAGCTGTTTTTT TRBV29-1 15 TRBD2 TRBJ2-2 .
CATSRDGRGRMMGNTEAFF TGTGCCACCAGCAGAGACGGGCGGGGGCGGATGATGGGTAACACTGAAGCTTTCTTT TRBV15 19 . TRBJ1-1 .
CATGSGWTGELFF TGCGCCACGGGATCGGGTTGGACCGGGGAGCTGTTTTTT TRBV5-1 13 . TRBJ2-2 few
CAISERGSTDTQYF TGTGCCATCAGCGAGCGGGGGAGCACAGATACGCAGTATTTT TRBV10-3 14 TRBD2 TRBJ2-3 .
CASSSTGSTDTQYF TGTGCCAGCAGCTCGACAGGGAGCACAGATACGCAGTATTTT TRBV5-6 14 TRBD1 TRBJ2-3 few
CASSSGQNNEQFF TGTGCCAGCAGCTCCGGACAGAACAATGAGCAGTTCTTC TRBV11-2 13 . TRBJ2-1 .
CAISDEQGAFLETQYF TGTGCCATCAGTGATGAACAGGGGGCTTTTCTAGAGACCCAGTACTTC TRBV10-3 16 TRBD1 TRBJ2-5 .
CASSPQGSNQPQHF TGTGCCAGCTCACCGCAGGGGTCCAATCAGCCCCAGCATTTT TRBV18 14 . TRBJ1-5 .
CASSDLMNTEAFF TGTGCCAGCAGCGACTTGATGAACACTGAAGCTTTCTTT TRBV6-5 13 . TRBJ1-1 .
CASSLFLGVEGNEQFF TGTGCCAGCAGTTTATTTCTGGGAGTTGAAGGCAATGAGCAGTTCTTC TRBV27 16 . TRBJ2-1 few
CASSQDRGLSYEQYF TGCGCCAGCAGCCAAGATCGGGGACTAAGCTACGAGCAGTACTTC TRBV4-3 15 TRBD2 TRBJ2-7 .
CAISEGAGTGINEQFF TGTGCCATCAGTGAGGGTGCGGGGACAGGGATCAATGAGCAGTTCTTC TRBV10-3 16 TRBD1 TRBJ2-1 once
CASGTDYGYTF TGTGCCAGTGGGACAGACTATGGCTACACCTTC TRBV2 11 TRBD1 TRBJ1-2 once
CASSLLDGSEQFF TGTGCCAGCAGTTTACTGGATGGGAGTGAGCAGTTCTTC TRBV27 13 . TRBJ2-1 .
CASSQDLGYSYNEQFF TGCGCCAGCAGCCAAGATCTAGGCTACTCCTACAATGAGCAGTTCTTC TRBV4-1 16 . TRBJ2-1 .
CARAFGTSGSLSEQYF TGTGCCCGCGCTTTCGGGACTAGCGGGAGTTTATCCGAGCAGTACTTC TRBV2 16 TRBD2 TRBJ2-7 .
CASSLLGLAGAGTDTQYF TGTGCCAGCAGCTTGTTGGGACTAGCGGGAGCGGGCACAGATACGCAGTATTTT TRBV7-9 18 TRBD2 TRBJ2-3 .
CASSYSPWETQYF TGTGCCAGCAGTTATAGCCCCTGGGAGACCCAGTACTTC TRBV6-5 13 . TRBJ2-5 .
CAISREGTGDTQYF TGTGCCATCAGCCGAGAGGGGACAGGGGATACCCAGTACTTC TRBV10-3 14 TRBD1 TRBJ2-5 .
CASSLVAEGNTIYF TGTGCCAGCAGCTTAGTAGCGGAAGGAAACACCATATATTTT TRBV7-9 14 . TRBJ1-3 .
CASRSGGAEYNEQFF TGTGCCAGCCGGAGCGGGGGAGCTGAATACAATGAGCAGTTCTTC TRBV2 15 TRBD2 TRBJ2-1 .
CASSWTGPNSPLHF TGTGCCAGCAGTTGGACAGGACCAAATTCACCCCTCCACTTT TRBV6-5 14 TRBD1 TRBJ1-6 .
CASSLGGAGQPQHF TGTGCCAGCAGTTTAGGAGGGGCAGGACAGCCCCAGCATTTT TRBV27 14 . TRBJ1-5 .
CASSPGLAGGDEQYF TGTGCCAGCAGCCCGGGACTAGCGGGAGGCGACGAGCAGTACTTC TRBV4-2 15 TRBD2 TRBJ2-7 .
CASSLGWRGREDNQPQHF TGTGCCAGCAGCTTAGGGTGGAGGGGGCGCGAGGACAATCAGCCCCAGCATTTT TRBV7-9 18 TRBD1 TRBJ1-5 .